The 16 T cell receptor beta chains presented below share a single source sample, sequenced in a study of tumour-infiltrating T cells in Burkitt lymphoma. Some clones are missing from TCRdb's copy, which holds only in-frame ones; the method was immunoSEQ multiplex PCR. The sample comprises 4,500 to 6,500 clones, roughly 10% of which are singletons, and over 2% rests with the top ten. Sequenced: tumor tissue. These receptor sequences come from a human donor with diffuse large B-cell lymphoma.

This chain joins TRBV14 and TRBJ2-2, with 8 bases matching TRBD2. This CDR3 is 16 amino acids long. V lost 4 bases to trimming and J lost 3 bases; unmatched junction nucleotides: 7. Germline assignment: CDR1 SGHDN and CDR2 FVKESK. The CDR3 coding sequence is TGTGCCAGCAGCCCACAAGTCGGGGGGGACACCGGGGAGCTGTTTTTT. Translating gives CASSPQVGGDTGELFF.

V is TRBV4-2 and J is TRBJ2-1, with 8 bases identical to TRBD2. V lost 1 base to trimming and J lost 5 bases; unmatched junction nucleotides: 4. CDR1 is LGHNA, CDR2 YNFKEQ, per germline. The CDR3 totals 15 residues. Here the CDR3 reads CASSQAGGRNNEQFF. CDR3 sequence (DNA): TGTGCCAGCAGCCAAGCGGGGGGGCGGAACAATGAGCAGTTCTTC.

This chain connects TRBV5-1 to TRBJ1-2; D not resolved. The ends were cut back, 1 base at V and 4 bases at J, with 14 bases in the middle. This CDR3 comprises 15 residues. The germline V gene has CDR1 SGHRS and CDR2 YFSETQ. This CDR3 reads CASSLSKPTLYGYTF. CDR3 bases: TGCGCCAGCAGCTTGTCGAAGCCTACGCTCTATGGCTACACCTTC.

J is TRBJ2-5 and V is TRBV7-9; tentatively, D is TRBD1 (6 bases). Trimming shortened V by 0 bases and J by 2 bases, and 13 bases separated the two germline ends. CDR3 length equals 16 residues. In germline, CDR1 is SEHNR, CDR2 FQNEAQ (reference sequence). Here the CDR3 reads CASSLARTALQETQYF. The CDR3, as DNA: TGTGCCAGCAGCTTAGCGAGGACAGCCCTACAAGAGACCCAGTACTTC.

This rearrangement joins TRBV7-2 to TRBJ2-1; D gene ambiguous. Per the germline V gene, CDR1 is SGHTA and CDR2 is FQGNSA. CDR3 length: 15 residues. V was trimmed by 7 bases and J by 7 bases, leaving 20 bases between them. This CDR3 is CASTQLVGSFNEQFF. CDR3 nucleotide sequence: TGTGCCAGCACCCAATTGGTGGGGTCCTTTAATGAGCAGTTCTTC.

This clone was recorded a few times. The chain uses TRBV5-1 and TRBJ1-4; D call uncertain. Germline assignment: CDR1 SGHRS and CDR2 YFSETQ. V shed 0 bases and J shed 8 bases, with 11 bases lying between them. The length of the CDR3 is 14 residues. CDR3 residues: CASSLDAPQEKLFF. Written as DNA, the CDR3 is TGCGCCAGCAGCTTGGATGCACCCCAAGAAAAACTGTTTTTT.

The chain recombines TRBV4-2 with TRBJ2-3; the D is unclear. Germline V lookup: CDR1 LGHNA, CDR2 YNFKEQ. CDR3 length: 15 amino acids. V was trimmed by 0 bases and J by 3 bases, leaving 10 bases between them. Here the CDR3 DNA reads TGTGCCAGCAGCCAAGATCTTGGCAGAACAGATACGCAGTATTTT. Amino acid sequence: CASSQDLGRTDTQYF.

This clone showed up just a few times. For the CDR3, the DNA is TGTGCCAGCAGTGCCAGGGGGCCTTACGAGCAGTACTTC. Translated, it gives CASSARGPYEQYF. This chain links TRBV27 with TRBJ2-7, with 8 bases lining up with TRBD1. This CDR3 spans 13 amino acids. Germline-derived CDR1 and CDR2 are MNHEY and SMNVEV (reference sequence). V trimming: 5 bases; J trimming: 4 bases; junction bases outside the gene matches: 4.

This clone was seen a handful of times. This chain joins TRBV18 and TRBJ1-6; 8 bases agree with TRBD1. Germline V CDR1 and CDR2: KGHSH, LQKENI. V shed 4 bases and J 10 bases; nucleotides not matched to a gene: 9. The CDR3 spans 15 residues. The CDR3 DNA follows: TGTGCCAGCTCACTACTACAGGACAGGGACTCACCCCTCCACTTT. Its translation is CASSLLQDRDSPLHF.

This clone has just a few counts. This chain uses TRBV19 with TRBJ2-3; 8 bases match TRBD2. V lost 4 bases, J lost 7 bases, and 16 bases stayed unmatched. Germline CDR1 reads LNHDA; CDR2 reads SQIVND (reference sequence). The CDR3 loop spans 17 amino acids. Written as DNA, the CDR3 is TGTGCCAGTAGTAACAGGACTAGCAGGCGATCACAGAATACGCAGTATTTT. Residues: CASSNRTSRRSQNTQYF.

This clone was detected a few times. The chain combines TRBV2 with TRBJ2-7; D unclear. The germline V and J ends were trimmed by 1 base and 7 bases, with 8 bases remaining between them. The V gene's germline CDR1 is SNHLY and CDR2 FYNNEI. The CDR3 runs 12 residues. The CDR3 nucleotides read TGTGCCAGCAGTGAAGGCGGCCGAGAGCAGTACTTC. Amino acids: CASSEGGREQYF. The full variable domain, with the rest looked up from reference TRBV2 and TRBJ2-7, is EPEVTQTPSHQVTQMGQEVILRCVPISNHLYFYWYRQILGQKVEFLVSFYNNEISEKSEIFDDQFSVERPDGSNFTLKIRSTKLEDSAMYFCASSEGGREQYFGPGTRLTVT.

The chain employs TRBV28 and TRBJ1-1; D is possibly TRBD1 (6 bases). CDR3 length equals 15 residues. Looked up from germline, CDR1 is MDHEN and CDR2 is SYDVKM. V was cut by 2 bases and J by 1 base, with 11 bases left in between. This CDR3 reads CASSLQDRQNTEAFF. The CDR3 DNA is TGTGCCAGCAGTTTACAGGACAGACAGAACACTGAAGCTTTCTTT.

The rearrangement links TRBV5-1 to TRBJ2-2; D not certain. The V and J ends lost 0 bases and 3 bases respectively, with 9 bases between them. The CDR3 totals 15 residues. The V gene's germline CDR1 is SGHRS and CDR2 YFSETQ. CDR3 region: CASSLDGVDTGELFF. In DNA, the CDR3 is TGCGCCAGCAGCTTGGATGGGGTAGACACCGGGGAGCTGTTTTTT.

This clone came up a few times. V gene TRBV6-4 combines with J gene TRBJ1-2; 9 bases map to TRBD1. With V trimmed by 0 bases and J by 5 bases, 28 bases remained unmatched. The CDR3 consists of 23 residues. CDR1 is MRHNA, CDR2 SNTAGT, per germline. The CDR3 DNA follows: TGTGCCAGCAGTGACTCGACAGGGGCCTCGACAGGCCGGGACAGGGAAGCCCTGTATGGCTACACCTTC. Translation: CASSDSTGASTGRDREALYGYTF.

The CDR3 bases are TGTGCCAGCAGCCCGAGATTTTACAGGTTCACTAGCACAGATACGCAGTATTTT. It codes for CASSPRFYRFTSTDTQYF. This rearrangement joins TRBV7-9 to TRBJ2-3, with a tentative D call TRBD1 (5 bases). The CDR3 loop spans 18 amino acids. V dropped 5 bases and J dropped 0 bases, with 21 bases sitting between them. Germline CDR1 reads SEHNR; CDR2 reads FQNEAQ (reference sequence).

This clone showed up just a few times. This rearrangement joins TRBV5-6 to TRBJ1-3; TRBD1 aligns across 8 bases. Germline V gene lookup returns CDR1 SGHDT and CDR2 YYEEEE. V shed 2 bases and J 4 bases; nucleotides not matched to a gene: 5. The CDR3 has 15 amino acids. CDR3: CASSFGAGGGNTIYF. In DNA, the CDR3 is TGTGCCAGCAGCTTCGGGGCAGGGGGCGGAAACACCATATATTTT.